This T cell receptor beta chain comes out of a study of T-cell reconstitution after alpha-beta-depleted transplantation in children. Unique molecular identifiers were used in preparing the TCRbeta library. TCRdb reprocessed the PCR reads via MiXCR and lists one record per CDR3 protein. The table shows about 610,000 distinct CDR3 sequences, with over 9.5% occurring only once. V was clipped by 0 bases and J by 2 bases, with 8 bases between them. The V gene's germline CDR1 is SGHRS and CDR2 YFSETQ. CDR3 length equals 14 residues. This clonotype was observed a handful of times. This TCR came from a human donor who donated a stem cell graft to a child with acute myeloid leukemia. The genes are TRBV5-1 and TRBJ1-2; D is unresolved. Specimen: PBMCs from the stem cell graft donor, collected from the stem cell graft. The CDR3 region is CASSLDPGNYGYTF. In DNA form, the CDR3 reads TGCGCCAGCAGCTTGGATCCCGGGAACTATGGCTACACCTTC. Looking up the rest from reference TRBV5-1 and TRBJ1-2 gives the full variable domain: KAGVTQTPRYLIKTRGQQVTLSCSPISGHRSVSWYQQTPGQGLQFLFEYFSETQRNKGNFPGRFSGRQFSNSRSEMNVSTLELGDSALYLCASSLDPGNYGYTFGSGTRLTVV.